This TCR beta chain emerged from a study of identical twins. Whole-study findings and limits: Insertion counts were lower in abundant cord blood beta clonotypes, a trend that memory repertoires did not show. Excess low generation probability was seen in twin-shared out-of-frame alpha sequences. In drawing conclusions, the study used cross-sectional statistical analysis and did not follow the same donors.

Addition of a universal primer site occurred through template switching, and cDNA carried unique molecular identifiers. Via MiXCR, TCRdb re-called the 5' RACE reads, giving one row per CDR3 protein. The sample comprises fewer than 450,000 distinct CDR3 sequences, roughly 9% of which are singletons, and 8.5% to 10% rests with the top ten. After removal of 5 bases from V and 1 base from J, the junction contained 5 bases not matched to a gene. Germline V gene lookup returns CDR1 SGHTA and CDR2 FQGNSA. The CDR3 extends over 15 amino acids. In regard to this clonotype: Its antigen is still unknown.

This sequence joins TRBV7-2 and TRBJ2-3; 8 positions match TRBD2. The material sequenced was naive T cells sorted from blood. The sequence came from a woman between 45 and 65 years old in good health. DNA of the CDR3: TGTGCCAGCAGCCTCGGGACTAGACGCACAGATACGCAGTATTTT. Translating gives CASSLGTRRTDTQYF.